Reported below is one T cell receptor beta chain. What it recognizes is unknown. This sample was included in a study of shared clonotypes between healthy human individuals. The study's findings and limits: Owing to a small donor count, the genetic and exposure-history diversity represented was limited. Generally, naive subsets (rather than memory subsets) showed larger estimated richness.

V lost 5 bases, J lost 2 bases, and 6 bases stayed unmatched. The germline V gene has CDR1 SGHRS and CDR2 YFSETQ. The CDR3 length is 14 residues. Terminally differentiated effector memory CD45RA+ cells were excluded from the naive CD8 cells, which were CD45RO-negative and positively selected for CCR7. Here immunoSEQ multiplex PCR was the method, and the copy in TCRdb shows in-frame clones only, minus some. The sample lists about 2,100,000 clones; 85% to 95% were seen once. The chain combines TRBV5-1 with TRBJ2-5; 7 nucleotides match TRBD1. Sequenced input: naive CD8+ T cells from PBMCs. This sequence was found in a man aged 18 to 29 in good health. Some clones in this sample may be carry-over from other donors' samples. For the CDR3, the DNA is TGCGCCAGCAGATCGGACAGGTTGCAAGAGACCCAGTACTTC. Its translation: CASRSDRLQETQYF.